The 10 T cell receptor beta chains below were found in one sample sequenced in a study of T cells after yellow fever vaccination. TCRdb called the 5' RACE reads again in MiXCR, with one record for every CDR3 protein. There are around 180,000 distinct CDR3 sequences in the sample; about 6% occur only once, and just under 3% lies in the top ten. This sample comprised CD4+ T cells sorted from PBMCs, obtained on the day of the first yellow fever vaccination. Receptor source: a man aged 18 to 29 who received the YFV17D yellow fever vaccine.

This clonotype was seen ten or more times. Compared with germline, one end of the junction differs, possibly owing to a read error. The chain joins TRBV7-2 to TRBJ1-1; 8 bases match TRBD1. Germline CDR1 SGHTA, CDR2 FQGNSA. The CDR3 contains 13 residues. CDR3 sequence (DNA): TGTGCCAGCAGCTCGGGACAGGAGACCGTTTGGACCTTT. This translates into CASSSGQETVWTF.

Many counts were recorded for this clonotype. The chain is built from TRBV4-1 and TRBJ1-2, with D possibly being TRBD1 (6 bases). V was clipped by 0 bases and J by 2 bases, with 13 bases between them. The CDR3 consists of 16 residues. CDR1 is MGHRA and CDR2 is YSYEKL in the germline V gene. CDR3 bases: TGCGCCAGCAGCCAAGATAGAGGGCAGGGGAACTATGGCTACACCTTC. The encoded protein is CASSQDRGQGNYGYTF.

Points on this clonotype: The junction does not match germline at one end; this may be a read error. V gene TRBV5-6 combines with J gene TRBJ2-6; D possibly corresponds to TRBD1 (6 bases). Germline assignment: CDR1 SGHDT and CDR2 YYEEEE. CDR3 size: 17 residues. This CDR3 is CSSSLAATGAGANVLTF. CDR3 sequence (DNA): TGTTCCAGCAGCTTGGCAGCGACAGGCGCGGGGGCCAACGTCCTGACTTTC. Supplemented by reference TRBV5-6 and TRBJ2-6, the full variable domain reads DAGVTQSPTHLIKTRGQQVTLRCSPKSGHDTVSWYQQALGQGPQFIFQYYEEEERQRGNFPDRFSGHQFPNYSSELNVNALLLGDSALYLCSSSLAATGAGANVLTFGAGSRLTVL.

This clonotype was picked up a small number of times. This rearrangement joins TRBV19 to TRBJ2-1; TRBD2 matches 8 bases. Germline CDR1 is LNHDA and CDR2 is SQIVND (reference sequence). CDR3 length: 15 amino acids. Germline trimming cut 5 bases from V and 8 bases from J; bases unmatched to any gene: 11. CDR3 protein: CASSLQLAGGDEQFF. CDR3 DNA: TGTGCCAGTAGTTTGCAGCTAGCGGGTGGGGATGAGCAGTTCTTC.

This clonotype was seen only a few times. The V gene is TRBV25-1, the J gene TRBJ1-1, with D unresolved. This CDR3 is 14 amino acids long. Trimming cost V 5 bases and J 6 bases, with 16 bases left between them. Germline values: CDR1 MGHDK, CDR2 SYGVNS. This chain's CDR3 is CASSPPSLGAEAFF. Written as DNA, the CDR3 is TGTGCCAGCAGTCCACCTTCTTTGGGCGCTGAAGCTTTCTTT.

The rearrangement uses TRBV5-1 and TRBJ2-5; D assignment may be TRBD1 or TRBD2 (5 bases each). CDR1 and CDR2 from the germline V gene are SGHRS and YFSETQ. V lost 4 bases, J lost 2 bases, and 18 bases lay in between. The CDR3 sequence is 16 residues long. The CDR3 DNA sequence: TGCGCCAGCAGCGGCCCGGCAGGGACCTATCAAGAGACCCAGTACTTC. It specifies CASSGPAGTYQETQYF.

The V gene is TRBV7-2, the J gene TRBJ1-2; 9 nucleotides agree with TRBD1. V was pared by 3 bases and J by 6 bases, with 5 bases of the junction left unmatched. The CDR3 is 14 residues long. Germline V gene sequence: CDR1 SGHTA, CDR2 FQGNSA. CDR3 sequence reads: CASSLANRGHGYTF. Written as DNA, the CDR3 is TGTGCCAGCAGCTTGGCGAACAGGGGGCATGGCTACACCTTC.

The chain links TRBV7-6 to TRBJ2-3; maybe TRBD2 (5 bases). The CDR3 length is 16 residues. Per germline, CDR1 SGHVS and CDR2 FNYEAQ. V shed 4 bases and J shed 1 base, with 15 bases lying between them. The chain's CDR3 is CASSSPIRDRTDTQYF. In nucleotides, the CDR3 is TGTGCCAGCAGCTCCCCTATACGGGATCGCACAGATACGCAGTATTTT. Filled out from reference TRBV7-6 and TRBJ2-3, the complete variable domain reads GAGVSQSPRYKVTKRGQDVALRCDPISGHVSLYWYRQALGQGPEFLTYFNYEAQQDKSGLPNDRFSAERPEGSISTLTIQRTEQRDSAMYRCASSSPIRDRTDTQYFGPGTRLTVL.

This rearrangement joins TRBV7-2 to TRBJ2-5, with D perhaps being TRBD1 or TRBD2 (6 bases each). V was cut by 1 base and J by 6 bases, with 9 bases left in between. Germline loops: CDR1 SGHTA, CDR2 FQGNSA. The CDR3 length is 13 residues. CDR3 amino acids: CASSLGGAKTQYF. The CDR3 region has the DNA TGTGCCAGCAGCTTAGGGGGGGCGAAGACCCAGTACTTC. Complete variable domain (other parts from reference TRBV7-2 and TRBJ2-5): GAGVSQSPSNKVTEKGKDVELRCDPISGHTALYWYRQSLGQGLEFLIYFQGNSAPDKSGLPSDRFSAERTGGSVSTLTIQRTQQEDSAVYLCASSLGGAKTQYFGPGTRLLVL.

The sample holds a few counts of this clonotype. The chain uses TRBV5-4 and TRBJ1-2, with a weak D call TRBD1 (5 bases). Trimming stripped 0 bases from V and 8 bases from J, with 20 bases between. Germline-derived CDR1 and CDR2 are SGHNT and YYREEE (reference sequence). The CDR3 is made up of 16 amino acids. Here the CDR3 reads CASSLGRARAGNGYTF. In DNA, the CDR3 is TGTGCCAGCAGCTTGGGTCGGGCCAGGGCGGGAAACGGCTACACCTTC.